This T cell receptor (beta chain) stems from a study of preoperative IRX-2 immunotherapy in early breast cancer. The treatment: preoperative locoregional IRX-2 cytokine immunotherapy. This phase Ib study tested locoregional IRX-2 cytokine immunotherapy given before surgery. Germline V gene lookup returns CDR1 MNHGY and CDR2 SAAAGT. V lost 5 bases to trimming and J lost 4 bases, with 12 bases between them. This CDR3 contains 14 residues. Data came from immunoSEQ multiplex PCR; TCRdb stores just in-frame clones and leaves some out. The sample carries about 32,000 clones, under 85% recorded once. The clonotype was recovered from a human donor with breast cancer. Sequencing used lymph node tissue, obtained from a patient treated with IRX-2 immunotherapy. This chain links TRBV6-8 with TRBJ2-1; D possibly corresponds to TRBD1 (5 bases). The CDR3 DNA is TGTGCCAGCAGTGCCAATGACAGATACAATGAGCAGTTCTTC. This codes for CASSANDRYNEQFF.